This TCR beta chain stems from a study of cytomegalovirus exposure and HLA in healthy donors. Study-level results: 150 to 200 TCR beta chains were listed as cytomegalovirus-associated.

The donors were part of the validation cohort of 95 to 150 subjects. That cohort was separate from the first cohort, which comprised 666 subjects. Sequencing was performed with immunoSEQ multiplex PCR; in TCRdb, only in-frame clones are kept and a portion is missing. The sample carries some 140,000 clones, 70% to 85% recorded once. Per germline, CDR1 LNHNV and CDR2 YYDKDF (reference sequence). The CDR3 is 18 amino acids. Unmatched junction bases numbered 12, after V lost 0 bases and J lost 7 bases. Comment on this clone: Its cognate antigen is unknown.

Material for sequencing was PBMCs. The sequence derives from a man aged 30 to 45 in good health and CMV-seropositive. The chain carries TRBV15 and TRBJ2-1; 10 positions match TRBD1. The CDR3 DNA reads TGTGCCACCAGCAGAGATCCTTCTCGACAGGGGGCGCAGAATGAGCAGTTCTTC. Translation: CATSRDPSRQGAQNEQFF.